A single sample is the source of the 25 T cell receptor beta chains below, sequenced in a study of cytotoxic CD8 clonotypes in ibrutinib-treated CLL. Only in-frame clones appear in the TCRdb table, and some are missing; sequencing was by immunoSEQ multiplex PCR. Altogether about 80,000 clones are present, roughly three quarters being singletons, with the ten largest covering about 4.8%. The sample was PBMCs, taken after 12 months of ibrutinib treatment. Every receptor here comes from a human donor with chronic lymphocytic leukemia.

The J gene is TRBJ2-5, the V gene TRBV6-6; no clear D. The CDR3 runs 13 residues. Germline values: CDR1 MNHNY, CDR2 SVGAGI (reference sequence). Trimming shortened V by 11 bases and J by 0 bases, and 13 bases separated the two germline ends. The DNA of the CDR3 is TGTGCCGTCCGTGACACAAACCAAGAGACCCAGTACTTC. Protein product: CAVRDTNQETQYF.

The V and J genes are TRBV5-1 and TRBJ2-3, with D possibly TRBD1 on 5 matching bases. With 4 bases removed from V and 0 bases from J, the gap between germline ends came to 9 bases. Germline V CDR1 and CDR2: SGHRS, YFSETQ. This CDR3 is 14 amino acids long. The CDR3 reads CASSPGQSTDTQYF. The CDR3 nucleotides are TGCGCCAGCAGCCCAGGACAAAGCACAGATACGCAGTATTTT.

This rearrangement joins TRBV7-6 to TRBJ1-1, with 10 nucleotides matching TRBD1. Trimming took 5 bases from V and 6 from J; bases not matched to a gene: 12. Germline CDR1 is SGHVS and CDR2 is FNYEAQ. The CDR3 extends over 16 amino acids. CDR3 loop: CASSRRDRGLSSEAFF. The CDR3 DNA reads TGTGCCAGCAGCCGCCGGGACAGGGGCCTTTCGTCTGAAGCTTTCTTT.

The chain is built from TRBV7-2 and TRBJ2-3; TRBD2 matches at 10 bases. Trimming took 6 bases from V and 5 from J; bases not matched to a gene: 5. CDR1 and CDR2 (germline): SGHTA, FQGNSA. The CDR3 sequence is 14 residues long. The CDR3 DNA is TGTGCCAGCAGTAGAGCGGGAGGGCGAGATACGCAGTATTTT. Encoded protein: CASSRAGGRDTQYF.

The V call is TRBV5-1, the J call TRBJ2-2; 11 nucleotides align to TRBD1. The CDR3 has 15 residues. Losses at the gene ends were 4 bases for V and 9 bases for J; bases not matched to a gene: 8. CDR1 is SGHRS, CDR2 YFSETQ, per germline. CDR3 in DNA: TGCGCCAGCAGCAGGGCCGGACAGGGGGCAAGGGAGCTGTTTTTT. This encodes CASSRAGQGARELFF.

The CDR3 nucleotides are TGCGCCAGCAGCCAAGTAGTGGCTAGCGGGTCGTCTGTGGATGACAATGAGCAGTTCTTC. Translation gives CASSQVVASGSSVDDNEQFF. This chain uses TRBV4-3 with TRBJ2-1; 8 bases match TRBD2. The V and J ends lost 1 base and 5 bases, in that order; junction bases with no gene match: 19. Germline V lookup: CDR1 LGHNA, CDR2 YSLEER. There are 20 residues in the CDR3.

The chain combines TRBV11-2 with TRBJ1-2; possible D gene TRBD1, 5 bases. Trimming left V 0 bases short and J 0 bases short, with 14 bases between. CDR3 length equals 17 residues. From germline, CDR1 is SGHAT and CDR2 FQNNGV. CDR3 DNA: TGTGCCAGCAGCTTAGACGGAGGGGTGGGGCCTAACTATGGCTACACCTTC. Translated, it gives CASSLDGGVGPNYGYTF.

This clone was counted once. The chain carries TRBV4-2 and TRBJ1-1, with TRBD1 as a possible D gene (5 bases). V was shortened by 4 bases and J by 7 bases, with 13 bases between the two germline ends. Germline-derived CDR1 and CDR2 are LGHNA and YNFKEQ. The CDR3 length is 13 residues. CDR3 in DNA: TGTGCCAGCAGCCCTGGGGGTGCGGGTGAAGCTTTCTTT. It codes for CASSPGGAGEAFF.

V usage is TRBV18 and J usage is TRBJ1-2; tentatively, D is TRBD1 (5 bases). Trimming pared 6 bases from V and 4 bases from J, leaving 18 bases between. The CDR3 runs 15 residues. Per germline, CDR1 KGHSH and CDR2 LQKENI. Here the CDR3 reads CASSSTRGGGYGYTF. The CDR3 bases are TGTGCCAGCTCGTCCACCCGGGGCGGGGGCTATGGCTACACCTTC.

This chain uses TRBV11-1 with TRBJ2-3; D possibly uses TRBD1 or TRBD2 (5 bases each). Trimming pared 5 bases from V and 6 bases from J, leaving 18 bases between. The CDR3 extends over 15 amino acids. Per the germline V gene, CDR1 is SGHAT and CDR2 is FQDESV (reference sequence). The CDR3 reads CASSPSWGPGDTQYF. In DNA form, the CDR3 reads TGTGCCAGCAGCCCCAGTTGGGGCCCGGGGGATACGCAGTATTTT.

The rearrangement links TRBV5-1 to TRBJ2-5, with D unclear. Per the germline V gene, CDR1 is SGHRS and CDR2 is YFSETQ. Trimming left V 4 bases short and J 2 bases short, with 3 bases between. The CDR3 has 11 residues. This CDR3 is CASSQQETQYF. The CDR3 DNA reads TGCGCCAGCAGCCAACAAGAGACCCAGTACTTC.

The chain carries TRBV18 and TRBJ1-1, with 7 bases that match TRBD1. The CDR3 loop spans 13 amino acids. Per germline, CDR1 KGHSH and CDR2 LQKENI. V gave up 8 bases and J gave up 0 bases; unmatched junction bases: 3. CDR3 sequence: CASRGGMNTEAFF. The CDR3 DNA reads as TGTGCCAGCCGAGGGGGCATGAACACTGAAGCTTTCTTT.

On this clone itself: In the same sample, other DNA sequences code for this CDR3. The chain links TRBV18 to TRBJ2-7; weak D call: TRBD2 (6 bases). The V gene's germline CDR1 is KGHSH and CDR2 LQKENI. This CDR3 contains 13 residues. V was cut by 3 bases and J by 3 bases, with 9 bases left in between. The CDR3 here is CASSPGTDYEQYF. The CDR3 bases are TGTGCCAGCTCACCCGGGACTGACTACGAGCAGTACTTC.

DNA of the CDR3: TGTGCCAGCTCGGGGACTAGCGGGTTTCAAGAGACCCAGTACTTC. It is translated as CASSGTSGFQETQYF. The chain employs TRBV18 and TRBJ2-5; 12 bases are shared with TRBD2. The CDR3 runs 15 residues. Germline loops: CDR1 KGHSH, CDR2 LQKENI. Losses at the gene ends were 6 bases for V and 2 bases for J; bases not matched to a gene: 4.

This sequence joins TRBV10-3 and TRBJ1-1; D not certain. V dropped 3 bases and J dropped 0 bases, with 2 bases sitting between them. This CDR3 contains 12 residues. The germline V gene encodes CDR1 ENHRY and CDR2 SYGVKD. The CDR3 bases are TGTGCCATCAGTGACCTGAACACTGAAGCTTTCTTT. Its translation: CAISDLNTEAFF.

The chain combines TRBV7-9 with TRBJ1-3; the D gene is possibly TRBD1 (5 bases). This CDR3 region has 13 residues. The germline V and J ends were trimmed by 5 bases and 7 bases, with 12 bases remaining between them. Germline V CDR1 and CDR2: SEHNR, FQNEAQ (reference sequence). The CDR3 sequence: CASSPRGRNTIYF. Written as DNA, the CDR3 is TGTGCCAGCAGCCCCCGGGGGAGGAACACCATATATTTT.

The rearrangement uses TRBV28 and TRBJ2-7; 7 bases align to TRBD1. The germline gives CDR1 MDHEN, CDR2 SYDVKM. This CDR3 has 15 amino acids. The ends lost 5 bases at V and 6 bases at J; junction bases unmatched: 13. In DNA form, the CDR3 reads TGTGCCAGCAGTCCCGATACACACTCAGGGGGCGAGCAGTACTTC. This sequence encodes CASSPDTHSGGEQYF.

Only one count was recorded for this clone. V and J are TRBV5-1 and TRBJ2-7; TRBD2 agrees at 11 bases. With 4 bases clipped from V and 7 bases from J, the junction kept 7 bases outside the gene matches. CDR3 length: 14 amino acids. Germline V gene data show CDR1 as SGHRS and CDR2 as YFSETQ. Here the CDR3 reads CASSLLAGEGEQYF. The CDR3 region has the DNA TGCGCCAGCAGCCTACTAGCGGGGGAAGGTGAGCAGTACTTC.

V gene TRBV7-3 combines with J gene TRBJ2-4; D might be TRBD1 or TRBD2, each matching 5 bases. V was trimmed by 3 bases and J by 0 bases, leaving 9 bases between them. The CDR3 totals 15 residues. Germline V lookup: CDR1 SGHTA, CDR2 FQGTGA. This CDR3 is CASSFDGGAKNIQYF. The CDR3 nucleotides read TGTGCCAGCAGCTTTGATGGGGGAGCCAAAAACATTCAGTACTTC. The complete variable domain, with remaining parts taken from reference TRBV7-3 and TRBJ2-4, reads GAGVSQTPSNKVTEKGKYVELRCDPISGHTALYWYRQSLGQGPEFLIYFQGTGAADDSGLPNDRFFAVRPEGSVSTLKIQRTERGDSAVYLCASSFDGGAKNIQYFGAGTRLSVL.

The rearrangement links TRBV5-1 to TRBJ1-2, with D perhaps TRBD1 (5 bases). V lost 4 bases and J lost 1, with 11 bases in between. The germline CDR1 and CDR2 sequences are SGHRS and YFSETQ. The CDR3 length is 14 residues. DNA for the CDR3: TGCGCCAGCAGCCCCATGACAGTTAACTATGGCTACACCTTC. Encoded protein: CASSPMTVNYGYTF.

The chain is built from TRBV7-2 and TRBJ1-1; D is uncertain. Germline CDR1 and CDR2: SGHTA and FQGNSA. V was clipped by 5 bases and J by 2 bases, with 12 bases between them. There are 14 residues in the CDR3. CDR3 region: CASSTLGHNTEAFF. The CDR3 DNA reads TGTGCCAGCAGCACCCTTGGGCACAACACTGAAGCTTTCTTT.

The CDR3 nucleotides read TGTGCCAGCTCACCAAAGCGGGGCATGAACACTGAAGCTTTCTTT. Protein: CASSPKRGMNTEAFF. J is TRBJ1-1 and V is TRBV18; weak D call: TRBD1 (5 bases). CDR3 length: 15 residues. Per the germline V gene, CDR1 is KGHSH and CDR2 is LQKENI. Trimming pared 2 bases from V and 0 bases from J, leaving 10 bases between.

DNA for the CDR3: TGTGCCAGCAGCCAACCACTAGCACCGAGGCAGTATTTT. Translation gives CASSQPLAPRQYF. The chain carries TRBV7-2 and TRBJ2-3, with D possibly matching TRBD2 (6 bases). V was shortened by 5 bases and J by 11 bases, with 17 bases between the two germline ends. Germline V gene data show CDR1 as SGHTA and CDR2 as FQGNSA. This CDR3 spans 13 amino acids.

The chain links TRBV5-1 to TRBJ2-1; 7 nucleotides align to TRBD1. This CDR3 contains 13 residues. Germline-derived CDR1 and CDR2 are SGHRS and YFSETQ. V lost 0 bases to trimming and J lost 11 bases; unmatched junction nucleotides: 5. The CDR3 loop is CASSLEGQHQQFF. CDR3 DNA: TGCGCCAGCAGCTTGGAGGGACAGCACCAGCAGTTCTTC.

V gene TRBV7-9 combines with J gene TRBJ2-7, with D hard to call. V was pared by 1 base and J by 6 bases, with 13 bases between. CDR1 is SEHNR, CDR2 FQNEAQ, per germline (reference sequence). There are 14 residues in the CDR3. CDR3 residues: CASSLGETSFEQYF. DNA for the CDR3: TGTGCCAGCAGCTTAGGCGAGACGTCGTTCGAGCAGTACTTC. Drawing the rest from reference TRBV7-9 and TRBJ2-7, the complete variable domain is DTGVSQNPRHKITKRGQNVTFRCDPISEHNRLYWYRQTLGQGPEFLTYFQNEAQLEKSRLLSDRFSAERPKGSFSTLEIQRTEQGDSAMYLCASSLGETSFEQYFGPGTRLTVT.